This is a list of T cell receptor beta chains from one sample in a study of radiation and T cells in renal cell carcinoma. Only in-frame clones appear in the TCRdb table, and some are missing; sequencing was by immunoSEQ multiplex PCR. Of around 45,000 clones in the sample, 80% to 85% are singletons; the top ten hold 27%. The sample consisted of blood, taken from a patient whose treatment included radiotherapy and nephrectomy. Source of these receptors: a woman in her sixties or seventies with renal cell carcinoma. Each CDR3 is given with its conserved first and last residue. A D gene is named only where the DNA matches it firmly. Not all rows give a size; the values are once, few, many and, for expanded clones, a class.

- | - | TRBJ2-5 | TRBV5-4 | CASSSAGGGYQETQYF | TGTGCCAGCAGCTCAGCAGGGGGGGGGTACCAAGAGACCCAGTACTTC
once | - | TRBJ2-7 | TRBV6-1 | CASSDSEPPYEQYF | TGTGCCAGCAGTGATAGCGAACCTCCCTACGAGCAGTACTTC
- | - | TRBJ2-1 | TRBV19 | CASSGASQHEQFF | TGTGCCAGTAGTGGAGCTAGCCAACATGAGCAGTTCTTC
- | TRBD1 | TRBJ1-1 | TRBV5-1 | CASSIWPGQADEAFF | TGCGCCAGCAGCATCTGGCCGGGACAGGCGGATGAAGCTTTCTTT
- | - | TRBJ2-3 | TRBV11-2 | CASSLEGVPDTQYF | TGTGCCAGCAGCTTAGAGGGAGTCCCAGATACGCAGTATTTT
- | - | TRBJ2-7 | TRBV10-2 | CASSEVGPSYEQYF | TGCGCCAGCAGTGAGGTCGGGCCTTCCTACGAGCAGTACTTC
- | - | TRBJ1-3 | TRBV19 | CASSPIGGRTGNTIYF | TGTGCCAGTAGCCCCATCGGGGGGCGAACTGGAAACACCATATATTTT
- | - | TRBJ1-3 | TRBV5-1 | CASSPLRGDTIYF | TGCGCCAGCAGCCCTCTGAGGGGGGACACCATATATTTT
- | - | TRBJ2-3 | TRBV29-1 | CSVEESRRSTDTQYF | TGCAGCGTTGAAGAAAGCAGGCGAAGCACAGATACGCAGTATTTT
- | TRBD1 | TRBJ2-2 | TRBV5-4 | CASSLEVVDRGDTGELFF | TGTGCCAGCAGCTTGGAAGTAGTCGACAGGGGGGACACCGGGGAGCTGTTTTTT
- | TRBD2 | TRBJ2-5 | TRBV27 | CASSATSEETQYF | TGTGCCAGCAGTGCGACTAGCGAGGAGACCCAGTACTTC
- | TRBD1 | TRBJ2-3 | TRBV27 | CASSFGTGVPDTQYF | TGTGCCAGCAGTTTCGGGACAGGGGTTCCAGATACGCAGTATTTT
- | - | TRBJ2-3 | TRBV29-1 | CSSLPGGSPTDTQYF | TGCAGCTCATTACCCGGGGGATCACCCACAGATACGCAGTATTTT
- | TRBD2 | TRBJ2-2 | TRBV10-3 | CAISDPWTSGSFTGELFF | TGTGCCATCAGTGACCCGTGGACTAGCGGGAGTTTCACCGGGGAGCTGTTTTTT
- | - | TRBJ1-5 | TRBV6-6 | CAGRRDSNQPQHF | TGTGCCGGCCGCCGGGATAGCAATCAGCCCCAGCATTTT
- | - | TRBJ1-5 | TRBV2 | CASSGEGDQPQHF | TGTGCCAGCAGTGGGGAGGGTGATCAGCCCCAGCATTTT
- | - | TRBJ2-3 | TRBV18 | CASSPSARDRTDTQYF | TGTGCCAGCTCGCCATCAGCCAGGGACCGCACAGATACGCAGTATTTT
- | TRBD1 | TRBJ2-2 | TRBV9 | CASSVEGQATGELFF | TGTGCCAGCAGCGTTGAGGGACAGGCCACCGGGGAGCTGTTTTTT
- | - | TRBJ2-7 | TRBV5-1 | CASSFVSGEQYF | TGCGCCAGCAGCTTCGTATCGGGGGAGCAGTACTTC
- | TRBD1 | TRBJ1-4 | TRBV6-5 | CAVRDRDEKLFF | TGTGCCGTCCGGGACAGGGATGAAAAACTGTTTTTT
- | - | TRBJ1-2 | TRBV10-3 | CAIRDRTETYGYTF | TGTGCCATCCGGGACCGAACCGAAACTTATGGCTACACCTTC
- | TRBD1 | TRBJ2-5 | TRBV6-4 | CASSLGTGQETQYF | TGTGCCAGCAGTTTAGGGACAGGCCAAGAGACCCAGTACTTC
once | - | TRBJ2-4 | TRBV11-3 | CASSSQLYRNAKNIQYF | TGTGCCAGCAGCTCCCAACTCTACAGGAATGCCAAAAACATTCAGTACTTC
- | - | TRBJ1-1 | TRBV4-1 | CASSQRIAGADEAFF | TGCGCCAGCAGCCAACGAATAGCAGGGGCGGATGAAGCTTTCTTT
- | TRBD1 | TRBJ1-5 | TRBV4-1 | CASSRGGQGVENQPQHF | TGCGCCAGCAGCCGCGGGGGACAGGGTGTGGAGAATCAGCCCCAGCATTTT
- | - | TRBJ1-4 | TRBV14 | CASSQEGGPGEKLFF | TGTGCCAGCAGCCAAGAGGGGGGGCCCGGTGAAAAACTGTTTTTT
many | - | TRBJ2-1 | TRBV19 | CATNPMGGNEQFF | TGTGCCACTAATCCCATGGGGGGCAATGAGCAGTTCTTC